Below, 31 T cell receptor beta chains from the same sample are listed, as sequenced in a study of cytomegalovirus exposure and HLA in healthy donors. The PCR contained 60 Vbeta and 13 Jbeta primers. Here immunoSEQ multiplex PCR was the method, and the copy in TCRdb shows in-frame clones only, minus some. The profile shows some 120,000 clones, 65% to 75% of them singletons. The sequenced sample was PBMCs. The origin of the receptors is a young man in good health and CMV-seropositive.

J is TRBJ2-5 and V is TRBV4-1; 11 nucleotides match TRBD2. In germline, CDR1 is MGHRA, CDR2 YSYEKL. V lost 2 bases to trimming and J lost 3 bases; unmatched junction nucleotides: 8. The CDR3 runs 17 residues. This chain's CDR3 is CASSQLSLAGGEETQYF. The CDR3 region has the DNA TGCGCCAGCAGCCAATTATCGTTAGCGGGGGGGGAAGAGACCCAGTACTTC.

This CDR3 reads CASSQGQGYGYTF. The CDR3 bases are TGTGCCAGCAGCCAGGGACAGGGCTATGGCTACACCTTC. This chain uses TRBV14 with TRBJ1-2, with 9 nucleotides matching TRBD1. The germline CDR1 and CDR2 sequences are SGHDN and FVKESK. CDR3 length equals 13 residues. The V gene end was trimmed by 3 bases and the J gene end by 4 bases; junction bases not matched to a gene: 0.

The J gene is TRBJ1-1, the V gene TRBV5-1, with 8 bases lining up with TRBD1. Germline CDR1 and CDR2: SGHRS and YFSETQ. V lost 2 bases to trimming and J lost 1 base; unmatched junction nucleotides: 4. The CDR3 is made up of 15 amino acids. The CDR3 DNA reads as TGCGCCAGCAGCTTACAGGGGGGATCGAACACTGAAGCTTTCTTT. Protein sequence: CASSLQGGSNTEAFF. The variable domain in full, with the rest retrieved from reference TRBV5-1 and TRBJ1-1, is KAGVTQTPRYLIKTRGQQVTLSCSPISGHRSVSWYQQTPGQGLQFLFEYFSETQRNKGNFPGRFSGRQFSNSRSEMNVSTLELGDSALYLCASSLQGGSNTEAFFGQGTRLTVV.

The J gene is TRBJ1-4, the V gene TRBV4-1, with TRBD1 identical over 9 bases. Germline CDR1 MGHRA, CDR2 YSYEKL. This CDR3 is 14 amino acids long. V lost 4 bases, J lost 7 bases, and 4 bases stayed unmatched. CDR3 amino acids: CASSRGQGGEKLFF. In DNA, the CDR3 is TGCGCCAGCAGCCGGGGACAGGGCGGTGAAAAACTGTTTTTT.

This clone was observed a single time. J is TRBJ1-5 and V is TRBV28; TRBD1 aligns across 7 bases. Germline V gene sequence: CDR1 MDHEN, CDR2 SYDVKM. V trimming: 4 bases; J trimming: 3 bases; junction bases outside the gene matches: 6. This CDR3 has 15 amino acids. The CDR3 DNA is TGTGCCAGCAGTTCGGCGGGACAGCTCAATCAGCCCCAGCATTTT. Translation: CASSSAGQLNQPQHF.

The rearrangement links TRBV2 to TRBJ2-7; TRBD1 aligns across 8 bases. CDR3 length: 14 amino acids. Germline V lookup: CDR1 SNHLY, CDR2 FYNNEI. The junction had 8 bases not matched to a gene; V was cut back by 4 bases and J by 6 bases. The CDR3 is CASSARTGKREQYF. The CDR3 DNA follows: TGTGCCAGCAGTGCCAGGACAGGGAAACGCGAGCAGTACTTC.

The chain uses TRBV5-4 and TRBJ2-5, with 10 bases lining up with TRBD2. CDR3 size: 16 residues. Germline CDR1 and CDR2: SGHNT and YYREEE (reference sequence). With V trimmed by 2 bases and J by 5 bases, 9 bases remained unmatched. The CDR3 DNA is TGTGCCAGCAGCTTTGCTAGCGGGGGTCCTGCGGAGACCCAGTACTTC. Residues: CASSFASGGPAETQYF.

The chain is built from TRBV19 and TRBJ1-1, with a tentative D call TRBD1 (6 bases). CDR3 length equals 16 residues. The germline V and J ends were trimmed by 1 base and 3 bases, with 15 bases remaining between them. Germline CDR1 is LNHDA and CDR2 is SQIVND (reference sequence). CDR3 in amino acids: CASSIVRGGADTEAFF. DNA for the CDR3: TGTGCCAGTAGTATAGTTCGGGGGGGGGCCGACACTGAAGCTTTCTTT.

The CDR3 DNA is TGTGCCAGCAGCTTAGGACGAGCGGGGGCCTACAATGAGCAGTTCTTC. Amino acids: CASSLGRAGAYNEQFF. This chain links TRBV7-2 with TRBJ2-1; 8 bases line up with TRBD2. The CDR3 has 16 amino acids. Germline CDR1 and CDR2: SGHTA and FQGNSA. J gave up 2 bases and V 1 base, and 4 bases lay outside the gene matches.

V gene TRBV5-6 combines with J gene TRBJ2-2; D is perhaps TRBD2 (5 bases). Germline V gene sequence: CDR1 SGHDT, CDR2 YYEEEE. V shed 3 bases and J shed 5 bases, with 8 bases lying between them. The length of the CDR3 is 13 residues. As DNA, the CDR3 is TGTGCCAGCAGCTGGACTGATACCGGGGAGCTGTTTTTT. Protein product: CASSWTDTGELFF.

On this clone itself: A read error may explain this, as a much larger clone is one base away. The V gene is TRBV7-6, the J gene TRBJ1-1; D unclear. Germline CDR1 and CDR2: SGHVS and FNYEAQ. The CDR3 runs 13 residues. The V end lost 4 bases, the J end lost 1 base, and 7 bases lay between the germline ends. The CDR3 sequence: CASSSQENTEAFF. The CDR3 DNA reads TGTGCCAGCAGCTCCCAGGAGAACACTGAAGCTTTCTTT. Filled out from reference TRBV7-6 and TRBJ1-1, the complete variable domain reads GAGVSQSPRYKVTKRGQDVALRCDPISGHVSLYWYRQALGQGPEFLTYFNYEAQQDKSGLPNDRFSAERPEGSISTLTIQRTEQRDSAMYRCASSSQENTEAFFGQGTRLTVV.

V usage is TRBV11-2 and J usage is TRBJ2-3, with D perhaps matching TRBD1 (6 bases). Between the trimmed V and J ends, which lost 5 bases and 5 bases, there was a span of 14 bases. Germline V gene sequence: CDR1 SGHAT, CDR2 FQNNGV. The CDR3 is 14 residues long. In DNA, the CDR3 is TGTGCCAGCAGCCCAGGGGCCGTCGGAGATACGCAGTATTTT. Residues: CASSPGAVGDTQYF. Looking up the rest from reference TRBV11-2 and TRBJ2-3 gives the full variable domain: EAGVAQSPRYKIIEKRQSVAFWCNPISGHATLYWYQQILGQGPKLLIQFQNNGVVDDSQLPKDRFSAERLKGVDSTLKIQPAKLEDSAVYLCASSPGAVGDTQYFGPGTRLTVL.

This clone has more than one count but fewer than ten. J is TRBJ2-7 and V is TRBV5-6; D is perhaps TRBD2 (6 bases). In germline, CDR1 is SGHDT, CDR2 YYEEEE. The ends were cut back, 0 bases at V and 3 bases at J, with 19 bases in the middle. The CDR3 spans 17 residues. As DNA, the CDR3 is TGTGCCAGCAGCTTGGGGTGGCCAAAGGGGAGGATCTACGAGCAGTACTTC. Its translation: CASSLGWPKGRIYEQYF.

This clone was counted only a few times. The rearrangement joins TRBV4-1 to TRBJ1-2; 8 nucleotides align to TRBD1. Germline CDR1 and CDR2: MGHRA and YSYEKL. The CDR3 sequence is 15 residues long. After removal of 1 base from V and 4 bases from J, the junction contained 5 bases not matched to a gene. The CDR3 sequence is CASSQGTGLSYGYTF. CDR3 coding DNA: TGCGCCAGCAGCCAAGGGACAGGGCTCAGCTATGGCTACACCTTC.

The chain combines TRBV15 with TRBJ1-1; 8 bases match TRBD1. This CDR3 has 16 amino acids. Per germline, CDR1 LNHNV and CDR2 YYDKDF (reference sequence). V lost 3 bases to trimming and J lost 10 bases; unmatched junction nucleotides: 16. CDR3: CATSSLRDRPTYRAFF. DNA for the CDR3: TGTGCCACCAGCAGTCTCCGGGACAGGCCAACCTATAGAGCTTTCTTT.

DNA for the CDR3: TGCAGCGTTGACGAGGGACAGGGACTAGTAGGGGGCGAGCAGTTCTTC. It yields the protein CSVDEGQGLVGGEQFF. The chain uses TRBV29-1 and TRBJ2-1; D possibly corresponds to TRBD1 (9 bases). CDR3 size: 16 residues. The germline V gene encodes CDR1 SQVTM and CDR2 ANQGSEA. Trimming took off 3 bases at V and 10 bases at J, with 25 bases between the two ends.

The rearrangement links TRBV5-1 to TRBJ2-7; possible D gene TRBD1, 6 bases. The CDR3 is 15 amino acids. The germline V gene has CDR1 SGHRS and CDR2 YFSETQ. Trimming took off 0 bases at V and 5 bases at J, with 15 bases between the two ends. DNA for the CDR3: TGCGCCAGCAGCTTGGGAGGGGGTATGTGGGACGAGCAGTACTTC. Amino acid sequence: CASSLGGGMWDEQYF. Complete variable domain (other parts from reference TRBV5-1 and TRBJ2-7): KAGVTQTPRYLIKTRGQQVTLSCSPISGHRSVSWYQQTPGQGLQFLFEYFSETQRNKGNFPGRFSGRQFSNSRSEMNVSTLELGDSALYLCASSLGGGMWDEQYFGPGTRLTVT.

The V gene is TRBV4-1, the J gene TRBJ2-7; 11 bases line up with TRBD2. CDR1 MGHRA and CDR2 YSYEKL come from the germline V gene. Trimming took 4 bases from V and 0 from J; bases not matched to a gene: 8. The length of the CDR3 is 17 residues. The CDR3 reads CASSRLAGGPSSYEQYF. DNA of the CDR3: TGCGCCAGCAGCCGCCTAGCGGGGGGCCCGAGCTCCTACGAGCAGTACTTC.

This rearrangement joins TRBV7-9 to TRBJ2-3; tentative D call: TRBD1 (6 bases). V gave up 5 bases and J gave up 2 bases, with 14 bases separating them. The CDR3 extends over 15 amino acids. CDR1 and CDR2 from the germline V gene are SEHNR and FQNEAQ (reference sequence). The CDR3 region is CASSRQVTTTDTQYF. As DNA, the CDR3 is TGTGCCAGCAGCCGACAGGTCACTACCACAGATACGCAGTATTTT.

The genes are TRBV29-1 and TRBJ1-1; D gene unclear. Germline CDR1 SQVTM, CDR2 ANQGSEA. V shed 7 bases and J shed 6 bases, with 15 bases lying between them. The CDR3 has 12 residues. CDR3 in DNA: TGCAGCGGGGTCCCGCACAGCCCTGAAGCTTTCTTT. Translation: CSGVPHSPEAFF. The full variable domain, completed using reference TRBV29-1 and TRBJ1-1, is SAVISQKPSRDICQRGTSLTIQCQVDSQVTMMFWYRQQPGQSLTLIATANQGSEATYESGFVIDKFPISRPNLTFSTLTVSNMSPEDSSIYLCSGVPHSPEAFFGQGTRLTVV.

The V and J genes are TRBV2 and TRBJ1-5, with 10 bases matching TRBD1. The CDR3 loop spans 16 amino acids. The V segment lost 6 bases and the J segment 7 bases; nucleotides outside the gene matches: 12. The germline gives CDR1 SNHLY, CDR2 FYNNEI. CDR3 sequence: CASSLPPGQGRQPQHF. The CDR3, as DNA: TGTGCCAGCAGCCTCCCCCCGGGACAGGGGAGACAGCCCCAGCATTTT.

In this sample, this clone turned up a few times. V gene TRBV6-5 combines with J gene TRBJ1-3; no firm D call. The CDR3 runs 14 residues. The V end was cut by 0 bases, the J end by 4 bases, with 7 bases between. Per the germline V gene, CDR1 is MNHEY and CDR2 is SVGAGI. The CDR3 region is CASSYSTRGNTIYF. The CDR3 DNA sequence: TGTGCCAGCAGTTACTCAACCAGGGGAAACACCATATATTTT.

The V and J genes are TRBV5-1 and TRBJ2-5; 9 positions agree with TRBD1. The better agreement between TRBJ2-7 and the DNA end casts doubt on the J call. CDR1 is SGHRS, CDR2 YFSETQ, per germline. The CDR3 is 15 amino acids. The CDR3 DNA is TGCGCCAGCAGCTTGAACCCACAGGGGGCTTACGAGCAGTACTTC. Translation: CASSLNPQGAYEQYF.

This clone was picked up a small number of times. V gene TRBV27 combines with J gene TRBJ2-1, with 8 positions matching TRBD2. CDR1 is MNHEY, CDR2 SMNVEV, per germline (reference sequence). The junction had 10 bases not matched to a gene; V was cut back by 10 bases and J by 5 bases. The length of the CDR3 is 14 residues. CDR3 region: CATKRAGGHNEQFF. CDR3 in DNA: TGTGCCACCAAGAGGGCGGGGGGACACAATGAGCAGTTCTTC.

CDR3 coding DNA: TGTGCCAGCAGCCTCACAGGGATCAATCAGCCCCAGCATTTT. Amino acids: CASSLTGINQPQHF. This chain uses TRBV27 with TRBJ1-5; D is possibly TRBD1 (6 bases). The CDR3 sequence is 14 residues long. Germline V gene lookup returns CDR1 MNHEY and CDR2 SMNVEV (reference sequence). V gave up 6 bases and J gave up 3 bases, with 12 bases separating them.

The chain couples TRBV14 to TRBJ1-1; D unresolved. Trimming shortened V by 1 base and J by 4 bases, and 13 bases separated the two germline ends. Per germline, CDR1 SGHDN and CDR2 FVKESK. The CDR3 is made up of 15 amino acids. In DNA, the CDR3 is TGTGCCAGCAGCCAAGTTGGAGGGCAGGCCACTGAAGCTTTCTTT. Translated: CASSQVGGQATEAFF.

The chain has TRBV11-3 and TRBJ2-7; TRBD2 might be the D (5 bases). Between the trimmed V and J ends, which lost 3 bases and 4 bases, there was a span of 10 bases. There are 13 residues in the CDR3. Looked up from germline, CDR1 is SGHNT and CDR2 is YENEEA. CDR3 in amino acids: CASSFPRGYEQYF. The CDR3 DNA is TGTGCCAGCAGCTTTCCCCGCGGGTACGAGCAGTACTTC.

This clone was recorded only once. One junction end does not reproduce the germline sequence, and a read error may be involved. The rearrangement joins TRBV7-9 to TRBJ1-6; D might be TRBD1 (5 bases). Germline V gene lookup returns CDR1 SEHNR and CDR2 FQNEAQ (reference sequence). The CDR3 has 12 residues. The CDR3 loop reads CSSSLATEPLHF. The DNA of the CDR3 is TGTTCCAGCAGCTTGGCGACAGAACCCCTCCACTTT. The whole variable domain, filled in from reference TRBV7-9 and TRBJ1-6, reads DTGVSQNPRHKITKRGQNVTFRCDPISEHNRLYWYRQTLGQGPEFLTYFQNEAQLEKSRLLSDRFSAERPKGSFSTLEIQRTEQGDSAMYLCSSSLATEPLHFGNGTRLTVT.

There are a few counts of this clone. The chain recombines TRBV19 with TRBJ2-3; 9 bases match TRBD1. This CDR3 spans 15 amino acids. V gave up 3 bases and J gave up 0 bases; unmatched junction bases: 1. Germline CDR1 and CDR2: LNHDA and SQIVND (reference sequence). Written as DNA, the CDR3 is TGTGCCAGTAGTATTGGACAGGGGAGCACAGATACGCAGTATTTT. It is translated as CASSIGQGSTDTQYF.

This clone turned up a few times. The V and J genes are TRBV21-1 and TRBJ1-1; the D call of TRBD1 is as the table states it, not checked on the DNA. TRBV21-1 is tagged as a pseudogene. The CDR3 extends over 15 amino acids. CDR3 protein: CASSKGQGKNTEAFF. The CDR3 DNA sequence: TGTGCCAGCAGCAAGGGACAGGGAAAAAACACTGAAGCTTTCTTT.

The J gene is TRBJ2-3, the V gene TRBV5-1; D might be TRBD2 (5 bases). The CDR3 extends over 14 amino acids. Looked up from germline, CDR1 is SGHRS and CDR2 is YFSETQ. The V and J ends lost 0 bases and 4 bases respectively, with 9 bases between them. The CDR3 reads CASSLVGSPDTQYF. CDR3 sequence (DNA): TGCGCCAGCAGCTTGGTAGGGAGTCCAGATACGCAGTATTTT.